Listed here is a single TCR beta chain. The sample originates from a study of T cell responses to AZD1222 COVID-19 vaccine. TCRdb keeps only in-frame clones here, not all; method: immunoSEQ multiplex PCR. Among 120,000 to 150,000 clones listed, roughly 92% were seen once. The CDR3 is made up of 14 amino acids. Germline assignment: CDR1 SGHVS and CDR2 FNYEAQ. V was shortened by 10 bases and J by 6 bases, with 19 bases between the two germline ends. Sequenced material: peripheral blood, taken 28 days after the second AZD1222 dose. The TCR was taken from an adult who received the AZD1222 COVID-19 vaccine. The V gene is TRBV7-6, the J gene TRBJ2-1, with a possible D match to TRBD2 (6 bases). CDR3 sequence reads: CAIIAGGRGNEQFF. In DNA form, the CDR3 reads TGTGCCATAATCGCAGGAGGGCGAGGCAATGAGCAGTTCTTC.